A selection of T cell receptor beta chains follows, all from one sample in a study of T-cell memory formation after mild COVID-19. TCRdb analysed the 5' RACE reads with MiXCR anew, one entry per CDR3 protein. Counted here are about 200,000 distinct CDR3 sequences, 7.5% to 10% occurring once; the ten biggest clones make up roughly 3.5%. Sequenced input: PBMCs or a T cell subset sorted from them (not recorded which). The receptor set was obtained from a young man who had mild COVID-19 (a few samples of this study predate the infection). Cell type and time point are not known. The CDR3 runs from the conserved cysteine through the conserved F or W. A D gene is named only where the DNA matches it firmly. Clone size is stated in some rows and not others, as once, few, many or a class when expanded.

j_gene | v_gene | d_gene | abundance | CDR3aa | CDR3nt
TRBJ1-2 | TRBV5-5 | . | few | CASSREGYGYTF | TGTGCCAGCAGCCGAGAGGGGTATGGCTACACCTTC
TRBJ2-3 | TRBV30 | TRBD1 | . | CAWGTARASTDTQYF | TGTGCCTGGGGGACAGCTCGAGCTAGCACAGATACGCAGTATTTT
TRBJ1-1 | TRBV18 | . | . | CASSAQEGNTEAFF | TGTGCCAGCTCAGCCCAGGAGGGGAACACTGAAGCTTTCTTT
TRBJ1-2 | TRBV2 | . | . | CASSERTVPVSYTF | TGTGCCAGCAGTGAGAGGACAGTGCCGGTCAGCTACACCTTC
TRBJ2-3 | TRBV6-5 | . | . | CASSYDAGDTQYF | TGTGCCAGCAGTTACGACGCGGGAGATACGCAGTATTTT
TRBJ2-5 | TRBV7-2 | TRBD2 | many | CASSRGREETQYF | TGTGCCAGCAGCCGAGGGAGGGAAGAGACCCAGTACTTC
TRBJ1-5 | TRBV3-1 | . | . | CASSQGTYNQPQHF | TGTGCCAGCAGCCAGGGGACCTACAATCAGCCCCAGCATTTT
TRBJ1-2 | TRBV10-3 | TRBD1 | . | CAINRQGSNYGYTF | TGTGCCATCAACCGACAGGGATCTAACTATGGCTACACCTTC
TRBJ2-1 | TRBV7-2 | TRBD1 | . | CASSFPGQGQFF | TGTGCCAGCAGCTTTCCAGGACAGGGGCAGTTCTTC
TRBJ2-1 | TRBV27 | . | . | CASSLGGRRRNEQFF | TGTGCCAGCAGTTTGGGTGGCAGGCGAAGGAATGAGCAGTTCTTC
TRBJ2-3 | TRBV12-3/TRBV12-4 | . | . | CASTLSLVADTQYF | TGTGCCAGCACTTTGAGCTTAGTAGCAGATACGCAGTATTTT
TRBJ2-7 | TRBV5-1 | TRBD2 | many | CASSLVTAAGGREQYF | TGCGCCAGCAGCTTGGTCACAGCAGCGGGGGGGCGTGAGCAGTACTTC
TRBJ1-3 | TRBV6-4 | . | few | CASSDSGQNSGNTIYF | TGTGCCAGCAGTGACTCCGGACAGAACTCTGGAAACACCATATATTTT
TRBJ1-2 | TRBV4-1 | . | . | CASSQVGTAWDGGYTF | TGCGCCAGCAGCCAAGTTGGGACCGCATGGGATGGAGGCTACACCTTC
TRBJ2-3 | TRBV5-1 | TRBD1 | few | CASSLPRTGVDTQYF | TGCGCCAGCAGCTTGCCCCGGACAGGGGTGGATACGCAGTATTTT
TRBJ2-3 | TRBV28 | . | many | CASTSFTDTQYF | TGTGCCAGCACCAGCTTCACAGATACGCAGTATTTT
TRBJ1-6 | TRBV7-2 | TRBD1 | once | CASSQQGAFSPLHF | TGTGCCAGCAGTCAACAGGGGGCCTTTTCACCCCTCCACTTT
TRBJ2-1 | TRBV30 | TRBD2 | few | CAWSDRLAGGQSSYNEQFF | TGTGCCTGGAGTGACAGACTAGCGGGGGGCCAGAGCTCCTACAATGAGCAGTTCTTC
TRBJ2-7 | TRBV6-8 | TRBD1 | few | CASSPGQVYEQYF | TGTGCCAGCAGTCCGGGACAGGTCTACGAGCAGTACTTC
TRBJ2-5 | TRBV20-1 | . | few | CSARDGRLRETQYF | TGCAGTGCTAGAGACGGCAGGCTTCGTGAGACCCAGTACTTC
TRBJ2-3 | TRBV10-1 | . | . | CASSETGTYSTDTQYF | TGCGCCAGCAGTGAAACCGGGACATATAGCACAGATACGCAGTATTTT
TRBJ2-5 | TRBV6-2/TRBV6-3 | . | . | CASSPGLQTQYF | TGTGCCAGCAGCCCGGGACTTCAGACCCAGTACTTC
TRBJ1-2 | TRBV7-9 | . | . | CASSPRTETYGYTF | TGTGCCAGCAGCCCGAGGACAGAAACCTATGGCTACACCTTC
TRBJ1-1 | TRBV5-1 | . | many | CASSFHGENTEAFF | TGCGCCAGCAGCTTCCACGGAGAGAACACTGAAGCTTTCTTT
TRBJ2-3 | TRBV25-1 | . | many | CASSEYRAGSTDTQYF | TGTGCCAGCAGTGAATACCGTGCGGGGAGCACAGATACGCAGTATTTT
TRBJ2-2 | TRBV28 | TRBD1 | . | CASSSTGAQGGELFF | TGTGCCAGCAGTTCGACAGGGGCCCAGGGCGGGGAGCTGTTTTTT
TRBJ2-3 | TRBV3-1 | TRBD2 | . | CASSQGGGPQYF | TGTGCCAGCAGCCAAGGGGGGGGTCCGCAGTATTTT
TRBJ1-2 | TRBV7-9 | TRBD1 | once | CASSLAGTAFGGYTF | TGTGCCAGCAGCTTAGCAGGGACAGCGTTTGGCGGCTACACCTTC
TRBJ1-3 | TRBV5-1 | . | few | CASRRDFLAGNTIYF | TGCGCCAGCAGGCGGGACTTTCTTGCTGGAAACACCATATATTTT
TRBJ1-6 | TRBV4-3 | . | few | CASSQDPAGGDPLHF | TGCGCCAGCAGCCAAGATCCGGCGGGGGGGGACCCCCTCCACTTT
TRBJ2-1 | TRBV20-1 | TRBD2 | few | CSPPGLAGGTYNEQFF | TGCAGTCCGCCGGGACTAGCGGGGGGTACCTACAATGAGCAGTTCTTC
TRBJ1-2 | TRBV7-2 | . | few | CASSRYPDSTNYGYTF | TGTGCCAGCAGCCGGTACCCGGACAGTACTAACTATGGCTACACCTTC
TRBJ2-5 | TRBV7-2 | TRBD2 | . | CASSRSLAGGVETQYF | TGTGCCAGCAGCCGCTCCCTAGCGGGGGGAGTGGAGACCCAGTACTTC
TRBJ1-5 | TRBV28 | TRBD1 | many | CASSSPGQVVLNQPQHF | TGTGCCAGCAGTTCTCCGGGACAGGTGGTCCTCAATCAGCCCCAGCATTTT
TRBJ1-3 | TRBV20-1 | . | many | CSAGTVPRDVISGNTIYF | TGCAGTGCGGGGACTGTTCCGAGGGATGTAATCTCTGGAAACACCATATATTTT
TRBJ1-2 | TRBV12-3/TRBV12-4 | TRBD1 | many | CASNLVQGAQGYTF | TGTGCCAGCAACCTGGTACAGGGGGCGCAGGGCTACACCTTC
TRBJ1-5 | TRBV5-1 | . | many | CASSLDGGSNQPQHF | TGCGCCAGCAGCTTGGATGGGGGCAGCAATCAGCCCCAGCATTTT
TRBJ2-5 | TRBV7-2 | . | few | CASSLARRQETQYF | TGTGCCAGCAGCTTAGCACGGCGCCAAGAGACCCAGTACTTC
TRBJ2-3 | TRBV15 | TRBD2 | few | CATSRQTSGGTDTQYF | TGTGCCACCAGCAGACAGACTAGCGGGGGCACAGATACGCAGTATTTT
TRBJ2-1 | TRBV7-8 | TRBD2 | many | CASSASGLADGEQFF | TGTGCCAGCAGCGCTTCAGGACTAGCGGACGGTGAGCAGTTCTTC
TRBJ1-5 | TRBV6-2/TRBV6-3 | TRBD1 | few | CASDRDRNQPQHF | TGTGCCAGCGACCGGGACAGAAATCAGCCCCAGCATTTT
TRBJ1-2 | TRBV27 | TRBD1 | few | CASSAGTGGYGYTF | TGTGCCAGCAGTGCCGGGACAGGAGGCTATGGCTACACCTTC
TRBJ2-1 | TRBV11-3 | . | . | CASGNAGTLKFF | TGTGCCAGCGGGAACGCCGGGACTTTGAAGTTCTTC
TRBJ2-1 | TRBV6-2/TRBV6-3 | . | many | CASSYKGMSYNEQFF | TGTGCCAGCAGTTACAAGGGGATGAGCTACAATGAGCAGTTCTTC